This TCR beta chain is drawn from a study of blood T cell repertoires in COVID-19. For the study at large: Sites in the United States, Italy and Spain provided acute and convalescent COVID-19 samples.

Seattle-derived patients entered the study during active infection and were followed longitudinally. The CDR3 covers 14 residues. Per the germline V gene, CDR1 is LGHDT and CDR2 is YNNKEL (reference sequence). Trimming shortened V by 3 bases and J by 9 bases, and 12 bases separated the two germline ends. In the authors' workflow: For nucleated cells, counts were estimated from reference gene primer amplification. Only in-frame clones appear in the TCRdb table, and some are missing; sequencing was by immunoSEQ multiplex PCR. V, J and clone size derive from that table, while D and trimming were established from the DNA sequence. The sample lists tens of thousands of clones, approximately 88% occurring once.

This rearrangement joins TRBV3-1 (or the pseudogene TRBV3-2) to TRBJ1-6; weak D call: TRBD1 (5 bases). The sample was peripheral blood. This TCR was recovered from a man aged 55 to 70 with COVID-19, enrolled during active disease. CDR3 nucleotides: TGTGCCAGCAGCCACCTGACAGAAGGTTCACCCCTCCACTTT. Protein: CASSHLTEGSPLHF.